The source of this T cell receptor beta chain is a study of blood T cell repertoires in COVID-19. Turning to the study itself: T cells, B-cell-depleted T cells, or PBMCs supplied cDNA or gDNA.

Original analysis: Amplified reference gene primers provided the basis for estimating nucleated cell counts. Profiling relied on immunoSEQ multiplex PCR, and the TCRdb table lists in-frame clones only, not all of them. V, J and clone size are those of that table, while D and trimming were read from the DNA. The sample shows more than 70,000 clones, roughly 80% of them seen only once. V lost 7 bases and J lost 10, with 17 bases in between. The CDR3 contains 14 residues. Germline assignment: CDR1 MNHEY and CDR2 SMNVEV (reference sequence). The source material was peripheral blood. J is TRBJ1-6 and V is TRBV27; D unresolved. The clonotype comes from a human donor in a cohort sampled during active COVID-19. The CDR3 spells CASTSGIANSPLHF. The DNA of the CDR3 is TGTGCCAGCACCTCGGGGATAGCCAACTCACCCCTCCACTTT.